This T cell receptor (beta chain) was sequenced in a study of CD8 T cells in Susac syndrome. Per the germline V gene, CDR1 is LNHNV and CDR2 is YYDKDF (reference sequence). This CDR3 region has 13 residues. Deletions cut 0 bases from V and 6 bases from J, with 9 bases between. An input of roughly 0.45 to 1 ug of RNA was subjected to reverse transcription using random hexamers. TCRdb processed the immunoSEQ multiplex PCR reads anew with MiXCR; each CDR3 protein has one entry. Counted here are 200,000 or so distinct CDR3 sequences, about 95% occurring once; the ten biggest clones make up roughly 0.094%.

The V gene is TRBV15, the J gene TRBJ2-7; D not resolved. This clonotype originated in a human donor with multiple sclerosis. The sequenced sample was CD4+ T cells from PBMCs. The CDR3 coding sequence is TGTGCCACCAGCAGAGATAGAGGTTTCGAGCAGTACTTC. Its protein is CATSRDRGFEQYF. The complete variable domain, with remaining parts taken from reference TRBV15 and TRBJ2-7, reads DAMVIQNPRYQVTQFGKPVTLSCSQTLNHNVMYWYQQKSSQAPKLLFHYYDKDFNNEADTPDNFQSRRPNTSFCFLDIRSPGLGDTAMYLCATSRDRGFEQYFGPGTRLTVT.